A single sample gave rise to the 9 T cell receptor beta chains below, sequenced in a study of T cell repertoires in cytomegalovirus infection. TCRdb ran MiXCR on the reads and lists one entry per CDR3 protein. This sample has approximately 750,000 distinct CDR3 sequences, with under 40% found just once. The material sequenced was PBMCs. The receptors derive from a human donor in good health (CMV status not recorded). Some clones in this sample may be carry-over from other donors' samples.

The chain has TRBV24-1 and TRBJ2-1; 8 nucleotides line up with TRBD2. The length of the CDR3 is 14 residues. V lost 8 bases and J lost 3; bases outside the gene matches: 5. Germline assignment: CDR1 KGHDR and CDR2 SFDVKD. The chain's CDR3 is CATKAGGLYNEQFF. For the CDR3, the DNA is TGTGCCACCAAGGCGGGAGGACTCTACAATGAGCAGTTCTTC.

This clonotype has just a few counts. The gene calls are TRBV20-1 and TRBJ1-1; D gene unclear. Germline CDR1 DFQATT, CDR2 SNEGSKA (reference sequence). CDR3 length equals 13 residues. V lost 6 bases and J lost 1, with 12 bases in between. The CDR3: CSASRTGNTEAFF. In DNA form, the CDR3 reads TGCAGTGCATCCCGAACTGGGAACACTGAAGCTTTCTTT.

The chain couples TRBV7-9 to TRBJ2-7; D is unclear. This CDR3 comprises 13 residues. Trimming took 3 bases from V and 6 from J, leaving 12 bases between them. The V gene's germline CDR1 is SEHNR and CDR2 FQNEAQ (reference sequence). The CDR3 DNA reads as TGTGCCAGCAGCTTCCTAGACCCAGGCGAGCAGTACTTC. The encoded protein is CASSFLDPGEQYF. Full variable domain (missing parts from reference TRBV7-9 and TRBJ2-7): DTGVSQNPRHKITKRGQNVTFRCDPISEHNRLYWYRQTLGQGPEFLTYFQNEAQLEKSRLLSDRFSAERPKGSFSTLEIQRTEQGDSAMYLCASSFLDPGEQYFGPGTRLTVT.

To note about this clonotype: A read error may account for a junction end that differs from germline. The V and J genes are TRBV20-1 and TRBJ1-6, with D tentatively TRBD1 (5 bases). CDR1 is DFQATT and CDR2 is SNEGSKA in the germline V gene (reference sequence). CDR3 length: 15 amino acids. DNA for the CDR3: TGCAATGCTAGAGACGAGGGGCGCGGTAATTCACCCCTCCACTTT. Translated, it gives CNARDEGRGNSPLHF.

This clonotype came up many times. V is TRBV7-2 and J is TRBJ1-5; no clear D gene. CDR3 length: 15 residues. The germline CDR1 and CDR2 sequences are SGHTA and FQGNSA. Trimming took off 6 bases at V and 0 bases at J, with 12 bases between the two ends. The CDR3 region has the DNA TGTGCCAGCAGTCTTCAGGAGGATAGCAATCAGCCCCAGCATTTT. This gives the protein CASSLQEDSNQPQHF.

The V and J genes are TRBV27 and TRBJ1-5; no definite D call. The CDR3 totals 16 residues. CDR1 and CDR2 (germline): MNHEY, SMNVEV (reference sequence). Trimming left V 5 bases short and J 6 bases short, with 20 bases between. CDR3 region: CASSRAREGGFQPQHF. The DNA of the CDR3 is TGTGCCAGCAGTCGGGCGAGGGAGGGAGGCTTTCAGCCCCAGCATTTT.

The chain links TRBV2 to TRBJ2-7, with 9 bases aligning to TRBD1. The J segment lost 4 bases and the V segment lost 10 bases, leaving 8 bases of the junction unmatched. This CDR3 is 13 amino acids long. Germline V gives CDR1 SNHLY, CDR2 FYNNEI. In DNA, the CDR3 is TGTGCCATCCACAGGGGGCTATCTTACGAGCAGTACTTC. Protein product: CAIHRGLSYEQYF.

The chain links TRBV28 to TRBJ2-4; TRBD2 matches at 8 bases. Germline V gives CDR1 MDHEN, CDR2 SYDVKM. J lost 0 bases, V lost 5 bases, and 6 bases had no gene match. The CDR3 is made up of 16 amino acids. DNA for the CDR3: TGTGCCAGCAGTACCCATAGCGGGGTAGCCAAAAACATTCAGTACTTC. It encodes CASSTHSGVAKNIQYF.

The chain employs TRBV6-9 and TRBJ1-1; possible D gene TRBD1, 5 bases. Trimming took 6 bases from V and 5 from J, leaving 10 bases between them. This CDR3 has 12 amino acids. The germline CDR1 and CDR2 sequences are MNHGY and SVAAGI. The CDR3 loop is CASSRERTEAFF. The DNA for the CDR3 is TGTGCCAGCAGCAGGGAACGGACTGAAGCTTTCTTT.